This T cell receptor (beta chain) was identified in a study of T cells in Graves' hyperthyroidism and ophthalmopathy. At least ten counts were recorded for this clonotype. Per the germline V gene, CDR1 is DFQATT and CDR2 is SNEGSKA (reference sequence). The CDR3 runs 15 residues. Trimming cost V 6 bases and J 6 bases; bases outside gene matches: 10. The investigators amplified TCR beta CDR3 regions from RNA transcripts. Initially, a first-round RT-PCR of the TCR CDR3 employed the HTBI primer set. TCRdb called the multiplex PCR reads again in MiXCR, with one record for every CDR3 protein. The sample lists 700,000 or so distinct CDR3 sequences, around 17% occurring once.

Source material: blood. The sequence was obtained from a man aged 18 to 30 with Graves' hyperthyroidism. The chain couples TRBV20-1 to TRBJ2-1; 11 bases agree with TRBD2. The CDR3 reads CSAQPLAGESNEQFF. The CDR3 DNA reads TGCAGTGCCCAACCACTAGCGGGAGAAAGCAATGAGCAGTTCTTC.